This is a list of T cell receptor beta chains from one sample in a study of shared clonotypes between healthy human individuals. The protocol was immunoSEQ multiplex PCR, while the TCRdb copy is restricted to in-frame clones and leaves out a portion. Of 2,500,000 or so clones in the sample, 93% were seen once. The sample comprised naive CD4+ T cells from PBMCs. All receptors derive from a man in his late teens or twenties in good health. Some clones in this sample may be carry-over from other donors' samples. CDR3s include the opening cysteine and the closing phenylalanine or tryptophan. D genes are given only for firm matches. Only some rows state a clone size, as once, few, many or a class for expanded clones.

few | TRBJ1-1 | TRBD1 | TRBV10-3 | 12 | TGTGCCATCAGTGCAGGGGGCACTGAAGCTTTCTTT | CAISAGGTEAFF
once | TRBJ2-1 | NA | TRBV5-4 | 15 | TGTGCCAGCAGCCGGGACTCCTCACCATACAATGAGCAGTTCTTC | CASSRDSSPYNEQFF
NA | TRBJ2-3 | TRBD2 | TRBV6-4 | 15 | TGTGCCAGCAGTGCCTCTGGACTAGCAGCCTATACGCAGTATTTT | CASSASGLAAYTQYF
once | TRBJ2-1 | NA | TRBV5-4 | 15 | TGTGCCAGCAGCTTGAATCCCCAGAGTGGGAATGAGCAGTTCTTC | CASSLNPQSGNEQFF
NA | TRBJ1-2 | NA | TRBV6-1 | 14 | TGTGCCAGCAGTGAACGGGGGGTCAGGTATGGCTACACCTTC | CASSERGVRYGYTF
NA | TRBJ1-2 | NA | TRBV7-9 | 14 | TGTGCCAGCAGCTTTGCGGGGGCGAGGAATGGCTACACCTTC | CASSFAGARNGYTF
NA | TRBJ2-3 | TRBD2 | TRBV7-2 | 15 | TGTGCCAGCAGCTTAGAGGCTAGCGGGTCAGATACGCAGTATTTT | CASSLEASGSDTQYF
once | TRBJ2-5 | NA | TRBV2 | 13 | TGTGCCAGCGGTGGGCGAAGAGGGGAGACCCAGTACTTC | CASGGRRGETQYF
few | TRBJ1-1 | NA | TRBV19 | 12 | TGTGCCAGTAGTATAAGACAGTCTGAAGCTTTCTTT | CASSIRQSEAFF
NA | TRBJ2-7 | NA | TRBV5-5 | 14 | TGTGCCAGCACCTCCCGAGGGAACGCCTACGAGCAGTACTTC | CASTSRGNAYEQYF
once | TRBJ2-7 | NA | TRBV5-1 | 14 | TGCGCCAGCAGTTCCCGGGGAGGCTCCTACGAGCAGTACTTC | CASSSRGGSYEQYF
NA | TRBJ2-2 | TRBD1 | TRBV7-8 | 16 | TGTGCCAGCAGCCCGAGGGACGTACAGGGGTCCGGGGAGCTGTTTTTT | CASSPRDVQGSGELFF
NA | TRBJ2-1 | NA | TRBV28 | 16 | TGTGCCAGCAGTGACAATGAGTGGGCAGGCTACAATGAGCAGTTCTTC | CASSDNEWAGYNEQFF
NA | TRBJ1-3 | NA | TRBV7-6 | 16 | TGTGCCAGCAGCTTAATTTTCGGCGTCTCTGGAAACACCATATATTTT | CASSLIFGVSGNTIYF
once | TRBJ1-2 | NA | TRBV21-1 | 9 | TGTGCCACCAAAATGGACTACACCTTC | CATKMDYTF
NA | TRBJ2-3 | TRBD2 | TRBV5-1 | 15 | TGCGCCAGCAGCCGGGGACTAGCGGATACAGATACGCAGTATTTT | CASSRGLADTDTQYF
NA | TRBJ2-7 | TRBD1 | TRBV2 | 14 | TGTGCCAGCAGTGTTGGGACAGAGCCCTACGAGCAGTACTTC | CASSVGTEPYEQYF
once | TRBJ2-5 | NA | TRBV18 | 13 | TGTGCCAGCTCGCGCGGCAACCAAGAGACCCAGTACTTC | CASSRGNQETQYF
NA | TRBJ1-1 | NA | TRBV7-9 | 13 | TGTGCCAGCAGCTTGGGAGGGGACACTGAAGCTTTCTTT | CASSLGGDTEAFF
NA | TRBJ1-5 | NA | TRBV6-1 | 14 | TGTGCCAGCAGTGGGTATTTTAGCAATCAGCCCCAGCATTTT | CASSGYFSNQPQHF
once | TRBJ2-2 | TRBD2 | TRBV29-1 | 13 | TGCAGCGTTCCTAGCGGGAGTAGGGGGGAGCTGTTTTTT | CSVPSGSRGELFF
once | TRBJ1-2 | TRBD1 | TRBV19 | 14 | TGTGCCAGTAGAGAGACAGGGGGTTTCTATGGCTACACCTTC | CASRETGGFYGYTF
NA | TRBJ1-2 | NA | TRBV27 | 15 | TGTGCCAGCAGTTACAAACAGGGCACTAACTATGGCTACACCTTC | CASSYKQGTNYGYTF
NA | TRBJ2-7 | NA | TRBV13 | 15 | TGTGCCAGCAGCGGATTTTCAGGGGCCAGCTACGAGCAGTACTTC | CASSGFSGASYEQYF
NA | TRBJ2-7 | NA | TRBV6-1 | 11 | TGTGCCAGCAGCTACGGAGGTAAACAGTACTTC | CASSYGGKQYF
NA | TRBJ2-2 | NA | TRBV6-1 | 15 | TGTGCCAGCAGTGAAGCGCCGGGATCAACCCGAGGGCCGTTTTTT | CASSEAPGSTRGPFF
NA | TRBJ2-2 | NA | TRBV9 | 13 | TGTGCCAGCAGCGTAGACCAACCCGGGGAGCTGTTTTTT | CASSVDQPGELFF
NA | TRBJ1-2 | TRBD1 | TRBV5-1 | 14 | TGCGCCAGCAGCTGGGAGACAGGGAGCTATGGCTACACCTTC | CASSWETGSYGYTF
NA | TRBJ2-7 | NA | TRBV27 | 15 | TGTGCCAGCAGTTTATCTGGCAGCCGGTCCTACGAGCAGTACTTC | CASSLSGSRSYEQYF
NA | TRBJ1-1 | TRBD1 | TRBV6-5 | 15 | TGTGCCAGCAGTTCCACAGGGGGTCTGAACACTGAAGCTTTCTTT | CASSSTGGLNTEAFF
NA | TRBJ2-7 | TRBD2 | TRBV19 | 13 | TGTGCCAGTAGTCGGGGACTATCCTACGAGCAGTACTTC | CASSRGLSYEQYF
NA | TRBJ2-7 | NA | TRBV5-1 | 13 | TGCGCCAGCAGCTTCGACGGTTCCTACGAGCAGTACTTC | CASSFDGSYEQYF
NA | TRBJ2-7 | TRBD2 | TRBV5-1 | 16 | TGCGCCAGCAGCAACCTACTAGCGGGAGGGCCCCACGAGCAGTACTTC | CASSNLLAGGPHEQYF
NA | TRBJ2-6 | NA | TRBV7-9 | 18 | TGTGCCAGCAGCTCTCAGCGCTTTGTCGCCGTCGGGGCCAACGTCCTGACTTTC | CASSSQRFVAVGANVLTF
NA | TRBJ2-3 | NA | TRBV7-9 | 16 | TGTGCCAGCAGCCTAAAATCGGGCCGGGAGACAGATACGCAGTATTTT | CASSLKSGRETDTQYF
NA | TRBJ1-2 | TRBD1 | TRBV5-4 | 14 | TGTGCCAGCAGACCGGGGACAGGGCCCTTTGGCTACACCTTC | CASRPGTGPFGYTF
NA | TRBJ1-1 | NA | TRBV7-8 | 15 | TGTGCCAGCAGCTTATCGCCGGGATGGAACACTGAAGCTTTCTTT | CASSLSPGWNTEAFF
NA | TRBJ2-2 | NA | TRBV7-9 | 16 | TGTGCCAACCAACATGGGGCGGGGGCCCCCTCCGGGGAGCTGTTTTTT | CANQHGAGAPSGELFF
NA | TRBJ1-5 | TRBD1 | TRBV6-5 | 16 | TGTGCCAGCAGTTGGACAGGGGGGATTAGCAATCAGCCCCAGCATTTT | CASSWTGGISNQPQHF